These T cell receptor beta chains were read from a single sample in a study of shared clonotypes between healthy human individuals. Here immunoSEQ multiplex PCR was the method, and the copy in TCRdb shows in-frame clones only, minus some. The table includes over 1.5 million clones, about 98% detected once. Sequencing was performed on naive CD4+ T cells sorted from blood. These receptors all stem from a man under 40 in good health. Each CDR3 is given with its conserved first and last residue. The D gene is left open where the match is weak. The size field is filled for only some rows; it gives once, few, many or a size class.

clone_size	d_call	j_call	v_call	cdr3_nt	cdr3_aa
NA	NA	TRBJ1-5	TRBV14	TGTGCCAGCAGCCAACTCGCAGGGAGGTATAGCAATCAGCCCCAGCATTTT	CASSQLAGRYSNQPQHF
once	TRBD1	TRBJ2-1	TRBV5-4	TGTGCCAGCAGCTTATTGACAGGGGGCGGTTACAATGAGCAGTTCTTC	CASSLLTGGGYNEQFF
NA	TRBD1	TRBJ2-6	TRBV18	TGTGCCAGCTCCCATCCGGGACAGGGAGCCTCTGGGGCCAACGTCCTGACTTTC	CASSHPGQGASGANVLTF
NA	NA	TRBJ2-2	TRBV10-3	TGTGCCATCAGTGAGTTTCCATCGAACACCGGGGAGCTGTTTTTT	CAISEFPSNTGELFF
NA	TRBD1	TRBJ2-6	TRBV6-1	TGTGCCAGCAGTGCACGACAGGGAACTGGGGCCAACGTCCTGACTTTC	CASSARQGTGANVLTF
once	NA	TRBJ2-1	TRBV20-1	TGCAGTGCCGACCGGACAAATGAGCAGTTCTTC	CSADRTNEQFF
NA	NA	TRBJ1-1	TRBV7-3	TGTGCCAGCAGCTTACGTATGAACACTGAAGCTTTCTTT	CASSLRMNTEAFF
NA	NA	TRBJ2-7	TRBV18	TGTGCCAGCTCACCTCGGGGGCTCGAAAGCTCCTACGAGCAGTACTTC	CASSPRGLESSYEQYF
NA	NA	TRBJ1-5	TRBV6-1	TGTGCCAGCAGTGAATTCAGGGACCGCAATCAGCCCCAGCATTTT	CASSEFRDRNQPQHF
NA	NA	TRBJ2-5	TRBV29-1	TGCAGCGTTGAGTTGGCCCAGGGTACCCAGTACTTC	CSVELAQGTQYF
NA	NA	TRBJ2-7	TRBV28	TGTGCCAGCAGCTCTTATGGGGAGGTCCGGGCCTCCTACCACGAGCAGTACTTC	CASSSYGEVRASYHEQYF
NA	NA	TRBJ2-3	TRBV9	TGTGCCAGCAGCGCGGGGAACTCCCACACAGATACGCAGTATTTT	CASSAGNSHTDTQYF
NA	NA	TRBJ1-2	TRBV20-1	TGCAGTGCTAGAGTAGTAGCTGGCTACACCTTC	CSARVVAGYTF
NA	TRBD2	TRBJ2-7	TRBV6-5	TGTGCCAGCAGTTACGCCAGGACTAGTCGGCAGTACTTC	CASSYARTSRQYF
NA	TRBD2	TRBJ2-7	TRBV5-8	TGTGCCAGCAGCTTGGCTCTACTAGCGGGACCTTCCTACGAGCAGTACTTC	CASSLALLAGPSYEQYF
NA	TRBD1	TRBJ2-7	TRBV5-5	TGTGCCAGCAGCCGGACAGGCTACGAGCAGTACTTC	CASSRTGYEQYF
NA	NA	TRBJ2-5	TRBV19	TGTGCCAATATATCGCCTGGGGGGGCGCAGGAGACCCAGTACTTC	CANISPGGAQETQYF
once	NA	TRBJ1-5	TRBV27	TGTGCCAGCAGTTTCAGGGGTCGTAGCAATCAGCCCCAGCATTTT	CASSFRGRSNQPQHF
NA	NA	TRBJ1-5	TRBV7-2	TGTGCCAGCAGCTTAGAAGGGACCTGGGATCAGCCCCAGCATTTT	CASSLEGTWDQPQHF
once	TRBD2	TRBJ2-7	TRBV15	TGTGCCACCAGCAGAGCCCTCGGACTAGCGGCATCCCCGCAGTACTTC	CATSRALGLAASPQYF